These T cell receptor beta chains were read from a single sample in a study of T-cell reconstitution after alpha-beta-depleted transplantation in children. TCRdb recomputed calls from the PCR reads with MiXCR, one row per CDR3 protein. Of hundreds of thousands of distinct CDR3 sequences listed, roughly 15% are singletons. Sequencing was performed on PBMCs, mostly from graft donor cells, taken 360 days after TCRalphabeta/CD19-depleted stem cell transplant. The receptors originated from a male patient aged 2 to 10 who had a stem cell transplant for acute lymphoblastic leukemia, so the T cells may come from the graft donor. Each CDR3 is given with its conserved first and last residue. The D gene is left open where the match is weak. Only some rows state a clone size, as once, few, many or a class for expanded clones.

d_gene: -; v_gene: TRBV3-1; abundance: few; j_gene: TRBJ2-1; CDR3aa: CASSQDPGLSSYNEQFF; CDR3nt: TGTGCCAGCAGCCAAGATCCGGGACTCAGCTCCTACAATGAGCAGTTCTTC
d_gene: -; v_gene: TRBV5-1; abundance: many; j_gene: TRBJ2-7; CDR3aa: CASSLEGSYEQYF; CDR3nt: TGTGCCAGCAGCTTAGAGGGCAGCTACGAGCAGTACTTC
d_gene: TRBD2; v_gene: TRBV2; abundance: -; j_gene: TRBJ2-3; CDR3aa: CAISTGTSGRLGTDTQYF; CDR3nt: TGTGCCATCTCAACCGGGACTAGCGGGAGGTTGGGCACAGATACGCAGTATTTT
d_gene: TRBD2; v_gene: TRBV4-2; abundance: few; j_gene: TRBJ2-1; CDR3aa: CASSQDRLAGGNEQFF; CDR3nt: TGTGCCAGCAGCCAAGACAGGCTAGCGGGAGGTAATGAGCAGTTCTTC
d_gene: -; v_gene: TRBV30; abundance: few; j_gene: TRBJ1-3; CDR3aa: CAWSTWTSGNTIYF; CDR3nt: TGTGCCTGGAGTACTTGGACTTCTGGAAACACCATATATTTT
d_gene: TRBD1; v_gene: TRBV2; abundance: many; j_gene: TRBJ2-3; CDR3aa: CASSEQGQGATDTQYF; CDR3nt: TGTGCCAGCAGTGAGCAGGGCCAGGGGGCTACAGATACGCAGTATTTT
d_gene: -; v_gene: TRBV5-1; abundance: -; j_gene: TRBJ2-1; CDR3aa: CASSPGDGYNEQFF; CDR3nt: TGCGCCAGCAGCCCTGGGGACGGATACAATGAGCAGTTCTTC
d_gene: TRBD2; v_gene: TRBV7-9; abundance: -; j_gene: TRBJ2-7; CDR3aa: CASSSVTSAEQYF; CDR3nt: TGTGCCAGCAGCTCGGTAACTAGCGCCGAGCAGTACTTC
d_gene: -; v_gene: TRBV12-3/TRBV12-4; abundance: many; j_gene: TRBJ2-2; CDR3aa: CASSFSNTGELFF; CDR3nt: TGTGCCAGCAGTTTCTCGAACACCGGGGAGCTGTTTTTT
d_gene: -; v_gene: TRBV29-1; abundance: many; j_gene: TRBJ2-3; CDR3aa: CSVRPRQYQTQYF; CDR3nt: TGCAGCGTTAGGCCCCGACAGTACCAAACGCAGTATTTT
d_gene: -; v_gene: TRBV28; abundance: few; j_gene: TRBJ1-2; CDR3aa: CASRQGGGHGYTF; CDR3nt: TGTGCCAGCAGACAGGGCGGAGGCCATGGCTACACCTTC
d_gene: -; v_gene: TRBV28; abundance: -; j_gene: TRBJ2-1; CDR3aa: CASSFVWDEQFF; CDR3nt: TGTGCCAGCAGTTTTGTATGGGATGAGCAGTTCTTC
d_gene: TRBD2; v_gene: TRBV24-1; abundance: -; j_gene: TRBJ2-7; CDR3aa: CATNKKGGSCREQYF; CDR3nt: TGTGCCACCAATAAGAAAGGCGGGAGCTGTCGCGAGCAGTACTTC
d_gene: -; v_gene: TRBV28; abundance: -; j_gene: TRBJ2-3; CDR3aa: CASRDPGDTQYF; CDR3nt: TGTGCCAGCAGGGACCCGGGGGATACGCAGTATTTT
d_gene: -; v_gene: TRBV4-3; abundance: few; j_gene: TRBJ2-3; CDR3aa: CASSEAPQDTQYF; CDR3nt: TGCGCCAGCAGCGAAGCCCCCCAAGATACGCAGTATTTT
d_gene: -; v_gene: TRBV3-1; abundance: -; j_gene: TRBJ2-5; CDR3aa: CASSPGRGTQYF; CDR3nt: TGTGCCAGCAGCCCAGGACGTGGGACCCAGTACTTC
d_gene: TRBD2; v_gene: TRBV11-2; abundance: -; j_gene: TRBJ2-3; CDR3aa: CATTEREGGTDTQYF; CDR3nt: TGTGCCACCACTGAGCGGGAGGGGGGCACAGATACGCAGTATTTT
d_gene: -; v_gene: TRBV20-1; abundance: -; j_gene: TRBJ1-5; CDR3aa: CSAKPAQGIYQPQHF; CDR3nt: TGCAGTGCAAAGCCGGCCCAGGGGATTTATCAGCCCCAGCATTTT
d_gene: -; v_gene: TRBV6-2/TRBV6-3; abundance: few; j_gene: TRBJ2-3; CDR3aa: CASSYRGTDTDTQYF; CDR3nt: TGTGCCAGCAGTTATCGGGGGACAGACACAGATACGCAGTATTTT
d_gene: -; v_gene: TRBV3-1; abundance: many; j_gene: TRBJ1-1; CDR3aa: CASSHGEVAEAFF; CDR3nt: TGTGCCAGCAGCCACGGAGAGGTCGCTGAAGCTTTCTTT
d_gene: -; v_gene: TRBV28; abundance: many; j_gene: TRBJ2-7; CDR3aa: CASRRDFSYEQYF; CDR3nt: TGTGCCAGCAGAAGGGACTTCTCCTACGAGCAGTACTTC
d_gene: TRBD1; v_gene: TRBV4-1; abundance: -; j_gene: TRBJ2-4; CDR3aa: CASSQETGFAKNIQYF; CDR3nt: TGCGCCAGCAGCCAAGAGACAGGGTTCGCCAAAAACATTCAGTACTTC
d_gene: -; v_gene: TRBV10-3; abundance: many; j_gene: TRBJ2-5; CDR3aa: CAISVSQDKNKYF; CDR3nt: TGTGCCATCAGTGTGAGTCAAGATAAAAACAAGTACTTC
d_gene: -; v_gene: TRBV10-3; abundance: few; j_gene: TRBJ2-7; CDR3aa: CAISGSSDYNFYEQYF; CDR3nt: TGTGCCATCAGTGGAAGCTCAGACTACAACTTCTACGAGCAGTACTTC
d_gene: TRBD2; v_gene: TRBV29-1; abundance: few; j_gene: TRBJ2-5; CDR3aa: CSVESPGLADLQETQYF; CDR3nt: TGCAGCGTTGAAAGCCCGGGACTAGCGGATTTGCAAGAGACCCAGTACTTC
d_gene: -; v_gene: TRBV30; abundance: once; j_gene: TRBJ2-2; CDR3aa: CAWRGSNTGELFF; CDR3nt: TGTGCCTGGAGAGGCTCGAACACCGGGGAGCTGTTTTTT
d_gene: -; v_gene: TRBV6-5; abundance: many; j_gene: TRBJ1-1; CDR3aa: CASIPVGGNTEAFF; CDR3nt: TGTGCCAGCATCCCGGTTGGCGGGAACACTGAAGCTTTCTTT
d_gene: TRBD2; v_gene: TRBV28; abundance: few; j_gene: TRBJ2-2; CDR3aa: CASSLLHGTTPGELFF; CDR3nt: TGTGCCAGCAGTTTACTTCACGGGACTACGCCCGGGGAGCTGTTTTTT
d_gene: -; v_gene: TRBV3-1; abundance: few; j_gene: TRBJ2-1; CDR3aa: CASSQFPGPLFNEQFF; CDR3nt: TGTGCCAGCAGCCAGTTCCCAGGGCCGCTCTTCAATGAGCAGTTCTTC